One sample yielded the 20 T cell receptor beta chains listed below, sequenced in a study of blood T cell repertoires in COVID-19. Libraries were prepared by immunoSEQ multiplex PCR; TCRdb keeps only in-frame clonotypes and omits some of them. The data contain some 490,000 clones, 80% to 90% of them singletons. Input material: PBMCs or T cells enriched from blood (not recorded which). These receptors all come from an older woman who had recovered from COVID-19.

The rearrangement joins TRBV27 to TRBJ1-6; D uncertain. The CDR3 is 14 residues long. The V gene lost 8 bases and the J gene lost 10 bases, with 18 bases spanning the gap. Germline V gives CDR1 MNHEY, CDR2 SMNVEV (reference sequence). The CDR3 DNA follows: TGTGCCAGCCGACCGGGAGTGGGGAACTCACCCCTCCACTTT. Residues: CASRPGVGNSPLHF.

The chain recombines TRBV10-1 with TRBJ2-3; no definite D call. The CDR3 totals 16 residues. The germline gives CDR1 WNHNN, CDR2 SYGVQD (reference sequence). V lost 3 bases and J 5 bases, leaving 18 bases between the germline ends. The CDR3 is CASSDSLDLSRDTQYF. CDR3 nucleotide sequence: TGCGCCAGCAGTGACTCCTTAGACTTATCTAGAGATACGCAGTATTTT.

The chain uses TRBV11-2 and TRBJ2-3, with TRBD2 as a possible D gene (5 bases). The CDR3 has 16 amino acids. Germline-derived CDR1 and CDR2 are SGHAT and FQNNGV. V gave up 7 bases and J gave up 0 bases, with 17 bases separating them. The CDR3 loop reads CASTPLIRRSTDTQYF. The CDR3 nucleotides read TGTGCCAGCACCCCCCTCATCCGGAGGAGCACAGATACGCAGTATTTT.

This chain uses TRBV6-6 with TRBJ2-6; no definite D call. V shed 2 bases and J shed 4 bases, with 9 bases lying between them. The germline V gene encodes CDR1 MNHNY and CDR2 SVGAGI (reference sequence). CDR3 length: 15 amino acids. The CDR3 DNA sequence: TGTGCCAGCAGTTACGGCGGCCTAGGGGCCAACGTCCTGACTTTC. It encodes CASSYGGLGANVLTF.

J is TRBJ2-3 and V is TRBV9; TRBD1 matches 8 bases. Germline V lookup: CDR1 SGDLS, CDR2 YYNGEE. The length of the CDR3 is 15 residues. V lost 4 bases and J lost 0; bases outside the gene matches: 4. The CDR3 region is CASSIRTGSTDTQYF. CDR3 nucleotides: TGTGCCAGCAGCATCCGGACAGGGAGCACAGATACGCAGTATTTT.

This clone was seen a few times. The chain links TRBV30 to TRBJ1-5, with D unresolved. The CDR3 runs 13 residues. Germline-derived CDR1 and CDR2 are GTSNPN and SVGIG (reference sequence). Trimming left V 1 base short and J 4 bases short, with 8 bases between. CDR3 sequence reads: CAWSATGNQPQHF. The CDR3 DNA follows: TGTGCCTGGAGTGCCACGGGGAATCAGCCCCAGCATTTT.

The chain carries TRBV24-1 and TRBJ1-5; 10 bases are a match to TRBD1. The CDR3 contains 16 residues. CDR1 is KGHDR and CDR2 is SFDVKD in the germline V gene. The junction had 5 bases not matched to a gene; V was cut back by 4 bases and J by 3 bases. Here the CDR3 DNA reads TGTGCCACCAGTGAATCCGGGACAGGGGCCAATCAGCCCCAGCATTTT. Its protein is CATSESGTGANQPQHF.

Written as DNA, the CDR3 is TGTGCCAGCAGTACCTTGAGACAGGGGAACTATGGCTACACCTTC. Translated: CASSTLRQGNYGYTF. This chain links TRBV25-1 with TRBJ1-2; 8 bases match TRBD1. Germline CDR1 and CDR2: MGHDK and SYGVNS. The V segment lost 5 bases and the J segment 2 bases; nucleotides outside the gene matches: 7. The CDR3 is 15 amino acids.

The gene calls are TRBV6-5 and TRBJ1-2; 9 bases match TRBD1. With V trimmed by 3 bases and J by 4 bases, 3 bases remained unmatched. Germline V gives CDR1 MNHEY, CDR2 SVGAGI. This CDR3 spans 14 amino acids. CDR3 coding DNA: TGTGCCAGCAGTTATACAGGGGGCGGCTATGGCTACACCTTC. Translating it yields CASSYTGGGYGYTF.

The chain has TRBV19 and TRBJ2-1, with 14 bases matching TRBD2. Germline CDR1 and CDR2: LNHDA and SQIVND (reference sequence). This CDR3 has 18 amino acids. The CDR3 sequence: CASTGTSGGSSSYNEQFF. CDR3 sequence (DNA): TGTGCTTCCACCGGGACTAGCGGGGGTTCAAGCTCCTACAATGAGCAGTTCTTC.

V is TRBV5-4 and J is TRBJ2-3; 8 nucleotides agree with TRBD2. Per germline, CDR1 SGHNT and CDR2 YYREEE (reference sequence). V lost 3 bases, J lost 2 bases, and 8 bases stayed unmatched. The CDR3 runs to 16 residues. The CDR3 reads CASSSVAGSHTDTQYF. The CDR3 DNA sequence: TGTGCCAGCAGCTCTGTAGCGGGGTCTCACACAGATACGCAGTATTTT.

The chain employs TRBV5-1 and TRBJ1-5; D perhaps matches TRBD1 (5 bases). The V gene's germline CDR1 is SGHRS and CDR2 YFSETQ. The CDR3 length is 15 residues. V lost 0 bases and J lost 7, with 14 bases in between. The CDR3 DNA follows: TGCGCCAGCAGCTTGGGGGGGGTTCCCTCCCAGCCCCAGCATTTT. Translated, it gives CASSLGGVPSQPQHF.

V gene TRBV12-5 combines with J gene TRBJ2-3; D not resolved. Trimming pared 2 bases from V and 4 bases from J, leaving 7 bases between. CDR1 and CDR2 from the germline V gene are LGHNT and FRNRAP. The CDR3 contains 13 residues. CDR3 DNA: TGTGCTAGTGGTTTGCCAGGTTCAGATACGCAGTATTTT. It translates to CASGLPGSDTQYF.

V is TRBV24-1 and J is TRBJ1-6, with D possibly TRBD1 on 6 matching bases. The germline V gene encodes CDR1 KGHDR and CDR2 SFDVKD. V dropped 7 bases and J dropped 3 bases, with 9 bases sitting between them. The CDR3 sequence is 14 residues long. CDR3 in DNA: TGTGCCACCAGGGACAGTCTCTATAATTCACCCCTCCACTTT. Amino acids: CATRDSLYNSPLHF.

This chain connects TRBV2 to TRBJ1-6; the D gene is possibly TRBD1 (6 bases). This CDR3 contains 16 residues. Looked up from germline, CDR1 is SNHLY and CDR2 is FYNNEI. The ends were cut back, 3 bases at V and 0 bases at J, with 9 bases in the middle. CDR3 in amino acids: CASSDTGSSYNSPLHF. For the CDR3, the DNA is TGTGCCAGCAGTGATACAGGGAGCTCCTATAATTCACCCCTCCACTTT.

The V gene is TRBV10-2, the J gene TRBJ2-7; D unresolved. The CDR3 consists of 15 residues. Trimming pared 0 bases from V and 0 bases from J, leaving 9 bases between. Germline V gene lookup returns CDR1 WSHSY and CDR2 SAAADI. CDR3 sequence reads: CASSESAGSSYEQYF. The CDR3 coding sequence is TGCGCCAGCAGTGAGTCGGCAGGATCCTCCTACGAGCAGTACTTC.

The gene calls are TRBV18 and TRBJ1-5; 7 nucleotides line up with TRBD1. The CDR3 spans 15 residues. CDR1 KGHSH and CDR2 LQKENI come from the germline V gene. J was trimmed by 1 base and V by 1 base; bases with no gene match: 1. The CDR3 DNA is TGTGCCAGCTCACCACTAGGGGGCAGCAATCAGCCCCAGCATTTT. Amino acid sequence: CASSPLGGSNQPQHF. Full variable domain (remainder filled in from reference TRBV18 and TRBJ1-5): NAGVMQNPRHLVRRRGQEARLRCSPMKGHSHVYWYRQLPEEGLKFMVYLQKENIIDESGMPKERFSAEFPKEGPSILRIQQVVRGDSAAYFCASSPLGGSNQPQHFGDGTRLSIL.

The chain is built from TRBV2 and TRBJ1-1; D gene uncertain. Germline CDR1 reads SNHLY; CDR2 reads FYNNEI. This CDR3 is 12 amino acids long. With 10 bases removed from V and 1 base from J, the gap between germline ends came to 10 bases. CDR3 region: CAIGRENTEAFF. DNA of the CDR3: TGTGCCATAGGACGGGAGAACACTGAAGCTTTCTTT.

The chain links TRBV5-6 to TRBJ1-6, with 8 bases fitting TRBD1. V trimming: 9 bases; J trimming: 8 bases; junction bases outside the gene matches: 19. Germline CDR1 SGHDT, CDR2 YYEEEE. The CDR3 covers 17 residues. CDR3 nucleotides: TGTGCCACAACACAGGGGGGACTCATCCGTTCGGATTCACCCCTCCACTTT. Encoded protein: CATTQGGLIRSDSPLHF. The variable domain in full, with the rest retrieved from reference TRBV5-6 and TRBJ1-6, is DAGVTQSPTHLIKTRGQQVTLRCSPKSGHDTVSWYQQALGQGPQFIFQYYEEEERQRGNFPDRFSGHQFPNYSSELNVNALLLGDSALYLCATTQGGLIRSDSPLHFGNGTRLTVT.

The chain combines TRBV30 with TRBJ1-4, with TRBD1 identical over 9 bases. Per the germline V gene, CDR1 is GTSNPN and CDR2 is SVGIG (reference sequence). The CDR3 covers 19 residues. Trimming at V came to 1 base and at J to 3 bases, leaving 15 bases not matched to a gene. CDR3 coding DNA: TGTGCCTGGAGTGGGGGGTGGGGACAGGGTAAACGGGCTAATGAAAAACTGTTTTTT. Amino acids: CAWSGGWGQGKRANEKLFF. Supplemented by reference TRBV30 and TRBJ1-4, the full variable domain reads SQTIHQWPATLVQPVGSPLSLECTVEGTSNPNLYWYRQAAGRGLQLLFYSVGIGQISSEVPQNLSASRPQDRQFILSSKKLLLSDSGFYLCAWSGGWGQGKRANEKLFFGSGTQLSVL.